These 5 T cell receptor beta chains came from one sample sequenced in a study of PD-1 blockade in mismatch repair-deficient tumors. The assay was immunoSEQ multiplex PCR, and TCRdb's table has in-frame clones only and misses some. The top ten clones hold less than 6.5% of a sample with about 79,000 clones, more than 80% of them seen once. Here the sequenced sample was peripheral blood, taken 44 weeks after starting pembrolizumab. Source of these receptors: an adult with mismatch repair-deficient cancer.

This clone was seen more than once but under ten times. This chain connects TRBV7-2 to TRBJ1-1; D gene ambiguous. Germline values: CDR1 SGHTA, CDR2 FQGNSA. The V end lost 5 bases, the J end lost 4 bases, and 17 bases lay between the germline ends. The CDR3 has 15 residues. Written as DNA, the CDR3 is TGTGCCAGCAGCCCTCCCGGGTACCGGGGCACTGAAGCTTTCTTT. Protein: CASSPPGYRGTEAFF. The full variable domain, in which reference TRBV7-2 and TRBJ1-1 provide the parts outside the CDR3, is GAGVSQSPSNKVTEKGKDVELRCDPISGHTALYWYRQSLGQGLEFLIYFQGNSAPDKSGLPSDRFSAERTGGSVSTLTIQRTQQEDSAVYLCASSPPGYRGTEAFFGQGTRLTVV.

The rearrangement uses TRBV7-3 and TRBJ1-6, with a tentative D call TRBD1 (5 bases). CDR1 SGHTA and CDR2 FQGTGA come from the germline V gene. Trimming took off 3 bases at V and 14 bases at J, with 11 bases between the two ends. The CDR3 covers 12 residues. The CDR3 bases are TGTGCCAGCAGCTTCGATAGGGGTGCCCTCCACTTT. Translating it yields CASSFDRGALHF.

The chain has TRBV19 and TRBJ1-4; 7 nucleotides align to TRBD1. The CDR3 extends over 14 amino acids. Unmatched junction bases numbered 5, after V lost 5 bases and J lost 5 bases. Germline CDR1 reads LNHDA; CDR2 reads SQIVND (reference sequence). CDR3 DNA sequence: TGTGCCAGTAGTGGGCAGGGGGTAAATGAAAAACTGTTTTTT. This codes for CASSGQGVNEKLFF.

The chain joins TRBV13 to TRBJ1-1; the match to TRBD1 covers 8 bases. The ends lost 5 bases at V and 5 bases at J; junction bases unmatched: 13. CDR3 length equals 16 residues. Germline CDR1 PRHDT, CDR2 FYEKMQ (reference sequence). The CDR3 DNA is TGTGCCAGCAGCAACCAACGGACAGGGATATTTACTGAAGCTTTCTTT. Its translation is CASSNQRTGIFTEAFF.

V is TRBV7-1 and J is TRBJ2-2; 11 bases fit TRBD1. TRBV7-1 is annotated as an ORF whose role is uncertain. The CDR3 covers 17 residues. The J segment lost 5 bases and the V segment lost 4 bases, leaving 9 bases of the junction unmatched. The CDR3 is CASSLDSGTGGTGELFF. CDR3 nucleotide sequence: TGTGCCAGCAGCTTAGACTCGGGGACAGGGGGTACCGGGGAGCTGTTTTTT.